Given below is one T cell receptor beta chain in context. Its antigen is still unknown. CDR1 and CDR2 (germline): MDHEN, SYDVKM. This CDR3 spans 15 amino acids. The V and J ends lost 1 base and 5 bases, in that order; junction bases with no gene match: 7. This specimen comes from a study of T cells in localized non-small cell lung cancer. General study findings and limits: As only one tumor region underwent sequencing, heterogeneity remains possible. There were a median around 60 of the top 100 tumor clones appearing in adjacent lung. Greater T cell density in blood accompanied longer overall survival. It was uninvolved adjacent lung that showed the highest T cell clonality, exceeding tumor.

Libraries were prepared by immunoSEQ multiplex PCR; TCRdb keeps only in-frame clonotypes and omits some of them. The repertoire consists of some 80,000 clones, with 84% occurring once and the leading ten covering approximately 2.5%. The chain has TRBV28 and TRBJ2-5; TRBD1 aligns across 7 bases. The sample here was peripheral blood, taken before any cancer treatment. This TCR was sampled from a man between 40 and 75 years old with stage I lung adenocarcinoma. CDR3 DNA: TGTGCCAGCAGTTTATTAGGACAGGTTCGGGAGACCCAGTACTTC. Encoded protein: CASSLLGQVRETQYF. Full variable domain (rest looked up from reference TRBV28 and TRBJ2-5): DVKVTQSSRYLVKRTGEKVFLECVQDMDHENMFWYRQDPGLGLRLIYFSYDVKMKEKGDIPEGYSVSREKKERFSLILESASTNQTSMYLCASSLLGQVRETQYFGPGTRLLVL.